In this sample, the clone carrying this TCR beta chain turned up a few times. The antigen is unknown. Unique molecular identifiers were attached to individual cDNA molecules. TCRdb re-analysed the 5' RACE reads in MiXCR, keeping a single row per CDR3 protein. The data hold 50,000 to 60,000 distinct CDR3 sequences, with roughly a tenth observed a single time. This sample is part of a study of early T cells in non-severe SARS-CoV-2 infection. On the study more broadly: Investigators sequenced bulk RNA drawn from unsorted whole blood, and chains remained unpaired.

General study points: Matching results from VDJdb favored anti-spike CD8 responses, leaving private and CD4 specificities undetected.

The CDR3 runs 16 residues. Germline CDR1 and CDR2: LNHDA and SQIVND (reference sequence). The ends were cut back, 4 bases at V and 10 bases at J, with 25 bases in the middle. The rearrangement joins TRBV19 to TRBJ1-1, with D perhaps matching TRBD1 (5 bases). The sequence came from an adult who was a healthcare worker with PCR-confirmed SARS-CoV-2 infection or an uninfected control (not recorded which). What was sequenced was whole blood. The CDR3: CASSNPPGTVRAAAFF. The CDR3 region has the DNA TGTGCCAGTAGTAATCCGCCTGGGACGGTGAGGGCGGCAGCTTTCTTT.